This entry is about one TCR beta chain. No antigen is known for it. This table comes from immunoSEQ multiplex PCR, and its TCRdb copy is limited to in-frame clones, with some not included. The table has about 130,000 clones, about 93% seen once. These data are taken from a study of T cell responses to AZD1222 COVID-19 vaccine. Broader study findings: Targets within unmutated variant regions were reportedly found for nearly half of spike-specific TCRs.

Pooled in the analysis were second doses at about 4 or about 12 weeks. Germline trimming cut 5 bases from V and 10 bases from J; bases unmatched to any gene: 12. CDR3 size: 16 residues. Germline V CDR1 and CDR2: SNHLY, FYNNEI. V and J are TRBV2 and TRBJ2-1; 12 bases match TRBD2. The sequenced sample was peripheral blood, obtained 28 days after the second AZD1222 dose. The receptor's source is an adult who received the AZD1222 COVID-19 vaccine. The CDR3 sequence is CASSPLAGGGLGEQFF. The CDR3 region has the DNA TGTGCCAGCAGTCCCCTAGCGGGGGGGGGACTTGGGGAGCAGTTCTTC.